A single sample gave rise to the 20 T cell receptor beta chains below, sequenced in a study of OX40 agonist ivuxolimab in advanced cancers. Here immunoSEQ multiplex PCR was the method, and the copy in TCRdb shows in-frame clones only, minus some. Among some 71,000 clones listed, roughly 83% were seen once. Sequences were derived from CD4+ or CD8+ T cells sorted from blood, sampled in a trial of the OX40 agonist ivuxolimab. The receptors stem from an adult with an advanced solid tumor such as melanoma, head and neck, liver or kidney cancer.

The chain uses TRBV7-9 and TRBJ1-1; 10 bases agree with TRBD1. CDR3 length equals 14 residues. Germline CDR1 and CDR2: SEHNR and FQNEAQ (reference sequence). The V gene end was trimmed by 4 bases and the J gene end by 1 base; junction bases not matched to a gene: 0. In nucleotides, the CDR3 is TGTGCCAGCAGCTGGGACAGGGGGAACACTGAAGCTTTCTTT. This sequence encodes CASSWDRGNTEAFF.

The rearrangement links TRBV7-3 to TRBJ2-2, with 8 positions matching TRBD2. CDR1 is SGHTA and CDR2 is FQGTGA in the germline V gene. CDR3 length: 19 amino acids. Germline trimming cut 5 bases from V and 2 bases from J; bases unmatched to any gene: 16. This CDR3 is CASSARAPGRTSNTGELFF. In nucleotides, the CDR3 is TGTGCCAGCAGCGCTAGGGCTCCAGGGAGGACTAGCAACACCGGGGAGCTGTTTTTT.

The rearrangement uses TRBV27 and TRBJ1-1; possibly TRBD1 for D (5 bases). The CDR3 runs 16 residues. CDR1 and CDR2 from the germline V gene are MNHEY and SMNVEV (reference sequence). V was cut by 6 bases and J by 5 bases, with 22 bases left in between. CDR3 coding DNA: TGTGCCAGCAGCCGACCTGGACGCGTTGGGGGGACTGAAGCTTTCTTT. As protein: CASSRPGRVGGTEAFF.

The chain carries TRBV5-1 and TRBJ2-3; possible D gene TRBD1, 6 bases. V was pared by 0 bases and J by 4 bases, with 15 bases between. The CDR3 spans 16 residues. The germline V gene encodes CDR1 SGHRS and CDR2 YFSETQ. The DNA of the CDR3 is TGCGCCAGCAGCTTGGGATTAGGACAGATCCCAGATACGCAGTATTTT. Protein sequence: CASSLGLGQIPDTQYF.

This chain connects TRBV10-3 to TRBJ2-3; D is unresolved. Germline CDR1 reads ENHRY; CDR2 reads SYGVKD. CDR3 length: 15 amino acids. Trimming pared 2 bases from V and 4 bases from J, leaving 13 bases between. The CDR3 loop reads CAISEKQTFADTQYF. The CDR3, as DNA: TGTGCCATCAGTGAGAAACAGACGTTCGCAGATACGCAGTATTTT.

The V gene is TRBV4-2, the J gene TRBJ1-2, with 7 bases aligning to TRBD1. J was trimmed by 7 bases and V by 1 base; bases with no gene match: 3. The germline V gene has CDR1 LGHNA and CDR2 YNFKEQ. The CDR3 covers 13 residues. The CDR3 DNA reads as TGTGCCAGCAGCCAAGTTGACAGGGCTGGCTACACCTTC. Translation gives CASSQVDRAGYTF.

The chain combines TRBV20-1 with TRBJ1-4; D gene unclear. The CDR3 runs to 11 residues. The V end lost 1 base, the J end lost 8 bases, and 5 bases lay between the germline ends. Per the germline V gene, CDR1 is DFQATT and CDR2 is SNEGSKA (reference sequence). Here the CDR3 reads CSARAGEKLFF. DNA for the CDR3: TGCAGTGCTAGAGCCGGGGAAAAACTGTTTTTT.

This clone showed up just a few times. The V call is TRBV30, the J call TRBJ1-2, with a tentative D call TRBD1 (5 bases). Germline V gives CDR1 GTSNPN, CDR2 SVGIG (reference sequence). V lost 7 bases, J lost 4 bases, and 10 bases lay in between. The CDR3 runs to 11 residues. CDR3 nucleotide sequence: TGTGCCTTCAGGGAGACCTATGGCTACACCTTC. It yields the protein CAFRETYGYTF.

The V gene is TRBV29-1, the J gene TRBJ1-1, with D unclear. The V gene lost 3 bases and the J gene lost 1 base, with 9 bases spanning the gap. The CDR3 is 13 residues long. Per the germline V gene, CDR1 is SQVTM and CDR2 is ANQGSEA. The CDR3 nucleotides read TGCAGCGTTGATGGGTTGAGGAACACTGAAGCTTTCTTT. Protein sequence: CSVDGLRNTEAFF.

The rearrangement uses TRBV5-1 and TRBJ1-4, with 9 bases fitting TRBD1. The ends lost 4 bases at V and 8 bases at J; junction bases unmatched: 9. The CDR3 sequence is 15 residues long. Germline CDR1 is SGHRS and CDR2 is YFSETQ. Here the CDR3 reads CASSPGTGTGEKLFF. In nucleotides, the CDR3 is TGCGCCAGCAGCCCCGGGACAGGGACGGGGGAAAAACTGTTTTTT.

This chain joins TRBV11-3 and TRBJ1-2; 8 positions agree with TRBD1. CDR1 and CDR2 from the germline V gene are SGHNT and YENEEA. V trimming: 4 bases; J trimming: 6 bases; junction bases outside the gene matches: 1. This CDR3 is built from 12 residues. In DNA form, the CDR3 reads TGTGCCAGCAGCTCAGGGGGCAATGGCTACACCTTC. Protein: CASSSGGNGYTF.

This rearrangement joins TRBV18 to TRBJ1-5, with 7 bases identical to TRBD1. The CDR3 runs to 14 residues. From germline, CDR1 is KGHSH and CDR2 LQKENI. V dropped 6 bases and J dropped 5; count of bases not matched to a gene: 7. CDR3 DNA: TGTGCCAGCTCGCCGGACAGGACCCATCAGCCCCAGCATTTT. This sequence encodes CASSPDRTHQPQHF.

The CDR3 nucleotides are TGTGCCAGCAGCGTAGGTGGGGGAGCAGAGACCCAGTACTTC. Translation: CASSVGGGAETQYF. The chain combines TRBV9 with TRBJ2-5; D tentatively reads TRBD1 or TRBD2 (5 bases each). Looked up from germline, CDR1 is SGDLS and CDR2 is YYNGEE. The CDR3 length is 14 residues. V shed 0 bases and J shed 4 bases, with 10 bases lying between them.

V gene TRBV30 combines with J gene TRBJ1-1; TRBD1 agrees at 7 bases. The CDR3 runs 11 residues. The V segment lost 3 bases and the J segment 8 bases; nucleotides outside the gene matches: 3. Germline assignment: CDR1 GTSNPN and CDR2 SVGIG (reference sequence). The CDR3 loop reads CAWSATGEAFF. CDR3 DNA sequence: TGTGCCTGGAGCGCGACAGGGGAAGCTTTCTTT.

The J gene is TRBJ1-1, the V gene TRBV7-2, with D tentatively TRBD1 (6 bases). CDR1 is SGHTA, CDR2 FQGNSA, per germline. The CDR3 totals 16 residues. The germline V and J ends were trimmed by 3 bases and 0 bases, with 14 bases remaining between them. The DNA for the CDR3 is TGTGCCAGCAGCTTGGGTACAGGGCCCATGAACACTGAAGCTTTCTTT. This encodes CASSLGTGPMNTEAFF.

The chain recombines TRBV6-5 with TRBJ2-3; possible D gene TRBD1, 7 bases. Germline CDR1 is MNHEY and CDR2 is SVGAGI. Trimming stripped 5 bases from V and 8 bases from J, with 17 bases between. The CDR3 loop spans 14 amino acids. The DNA for the CDR3 is TGTGCCAGCAGTCCCAGACAGGGAGGTGTTACGCAGTATTTT. It encodes CASSPRQGGVTQYF.

The chain's CDR3 is CASSYQGGENIQYF. The CDR3 coding sequence is TGTGCCAGCAGTTACCAAGGCGGGGAAAACATTCAGTACTTC. The chain links TRBV6-5 to TRBJ2-4; tentative D call: TRBD2 (6 bases). Between the trimmed V and J ends, which lost 2 bases and 5 bases, there was a span of 10 bases. This CDR3 comprises 14 residues. Germline V gene sequence: CDR1 MNHEY, CDR2 SVGAGI.

The genes are TRBV5-1 and TRBJ1-3; D perhaps matches TRBD1 (6 bases). The ends were cut back, 0 bases at V and 0 bases at J, with 10 bases in the middle. Germline V gene data show CDR1 as SGHRS and CDR2 as YFSETQ. CDR3 size: 16 residues. CDR3 in amino acids: CASSLVGQSSGNTIYF. CDR3 DNA sequence: TGCGCCAGCAGCTTGGTCGGACAGAGCTCTGGAAACACCATATATTTT.

V usage is TRBV19 and J usage is TRBJ2-3; D is perhaps TRBD1 (6 bases). Trimming took off 5 bases at V and 4 bases at J, with 7 bases between the two ends. The CDR3 totals 12 residues. The germline CDR1 and CDR2 sequences are LNHDA and SQIVND (reference sequence). The CDR3 is CASSPGADTQYF. CDR3 DNA: TGTGCCAGTAGTCCAGGGGCAGATACGCAGTATTTT.

The count of this clone is one. The CDR3 region is CASSQGSTWADTQYF. DNA for the CDR3: TGCGCCAGCAGCCAAGGGTCCACATGGGCAGATACGCAGTATTTT. The rearrangement links TRBV4-1 to TRBJ2-3; D is uncertain. This CDR3 has 15 amino acids. Trimming removed 1 base from V and 4 bases from J, with 12 bases in between. Germline V gene lookup returns CDR1 MGHRA and CDR2 YSYEKL.